This entry describes one T cell receptor beta chain. This clonotype was counted at least ten times. The antigen it recognizes is unknown. No base quality information exists; no much larger clone differs at one position. This entry is derived from a study of blood T cells in healthy people across ages (dated by TCRdb to between 2014 and 2016). About the study as a whole: Template switching captured roughly one uniquely barcoded TCR beta cDNA molecule per two T cells in model experiments. The donors were divided into four age groups: young (average around 16 years), middle-aged (almost 40), aged (under 70) and long-lived (about 80). The study measured age-related changes in TCR beta repertoire diversity using deep sequencing normalized with unique cDNA molecular identifiers. Two additional independent replicas of 1 million unique cDNA reads from the same blood draw were analyzed for two donors (one aged 18 to 30 and one aged 80 or older). Donors of different ages were randomly distributed across sequencing lanes to avoid experimental bias. Results the study describes overall, beyond this receptor: Because the CMV infection status of the donors was unknown, age-related changes in expanded clonotypes may potentially have been confounded. As age increased, observed TCR beta diversity per million T cells dropped in a roughly linear way, and a significant reduction was already evident by age about 36. A strong correlation was found between observed TCR beta diversity and the percentage of naive T cells measured by flow cytometry. The long-lived group showed more naive CD4+ T cells, fewer expanded clones and increased TCR diversity than the aged group, suggesting age selection. Since profiling was done on bulk unsorted PBMCs, naive and antigen-experienced compartments could not be conclusively compared. Estimates of total diversity from one million sequenced T cells were regarded as lower bounds and underestimates.

Systemically healthy Caucasian individuals from Russia, 35 to 50 in total and aged about 6 to 90 years, were included as donors. Ten milliliters of peripheral blood were collected from each donor into EDTA-treated Vacutainer tubes. Ficoll-Paque density-gradient centrifugation was used to isolate PBMCs, with at least 6.5 million per sample. Total RNA was extracted from PBMCs with Trizol reagent, with at least 5 micrograms obtained per sample. The percentages of naive CD45RAhigh/CD27high T cells were determined by flow cytometry on a PBMC aliquot from every donor. According to the germline V gene (reference sequence), CDR1 reads PRHDT and CDR2 reads FYEKMQ. Including cysteine and phenylalanine, the CDR3 has 17 amino acids. Only the CDR3 portion is preserved as DNA: 51 bases, with reading frame beginning at the first base. V is trimmed back by 5 bases and J by 0 bases, and the junction contains 5 bases that no gene match accounts for.

Preparation of the library involved 5' RACE. Reads for this sample came from an Illumina HiSeq 2500. A second PCR of roughly 7 to 12 cycles was run with a J-beta primer mix and a sample-barcoded 5' primer. Each TCR beta cDNA molecule received a unique molecular identifier from a template-switch 5' adaptor carrying 12 random nucleotides. Each sample yielded at least 2.5 million CDR3-containing paired-end reads. The Mint cDNA synthesis kit, primed by a TRBC-specific oligonucleotide, was used to synthesize first-strand cDNA from all RNA. Following uracil-DNA glycosylase treatment, all cDNA underwent a first 18-cycle PCR with the universal primers M1SS and BC2_uni_R. As for how the authors treated the data: For normalization, 1 million high-quality reads were randomly selected from each sample, with every read carrying a distinct molecular identifier. Instead of being binned into consensus sequences, reads that shared molecular identifiers were thrown out. CDR3 identification, clonotype clustering and error correction used MiTCR with a Q25 quality threshold and the strictest error-elimination algorithm. A nonparametric unseen species model using Euler transformation provided a lower-bound estimate of total TCR beta diversity. TCRdb's own reprocessing of the public reads used fastp at Q25 and MiXCR and kept productive beta chains. Rows merge per CDR3 protein into single entries with the most common DNA and genes. The V and J calls were determined by TCRdb, not by the authors. Recorded for this sample are about 1,800,000 distinct CDR3 sequences; 28% of them occurred a single time. 6.5% to 8.5% of the sample is taken by the ten largest.

The sequence is built from TRBV13 and TRBJ2-4; 12 of the junction bases match TRBD2. This clonotype was obtained from a young woman in good health. Specimen: blood. The CDR3 region has the sequence CASSPGLAGVAKNIQYF. The bases read TGTGCCAGCAGCCCGGGACTAGCGGGCGTAGCCAAAAACATTCAGTACTTC.